This TCR beta chain stems from a study of T cells in localized non-small cell lung cancer. V lost 4 bases and J lost 11, with 15 bases in between. Germline V gene sequence: CDR1 MNHEY, CDR2 SVGAGI. This CDR3 is built from 14 residues. Some clones are missing from TCRdb's copy, which holds only in-frame ones; the method was immunoSEQ multiplex PCR. The repertoire holds approximately 70,000 clones, with roughly 90% as singletons. The sequence came from a male donor at least 60 years old with stage III squamous cell lung carcinoma. The sample here was peripheral blood, taken before any cancer treatment. V is TRBV6-5 and J is TRBJ1-6; D might be TRBD1 (5 bases). CDR3 in amino acids: CASSSTPPRAPLHF. For the CDR3, the DNA is TGTGCCAGCAGTTCTACCCCCCCCAGGGCACCCCTCCACTTT.